The clone carrying this T cell receptor beta chain was found many times. Its antigen remains unidentified. V was trimmed by 7 bases and J by 1 base, leaving 14 bases between them. Germline lookup yields CDR1 MDHEN and CDR2 SYDVKM. The CDR3 loop spans 15 amino acids. The data belong to a study of T-cell reconstitution after alpha-beta-depleted transplantation in children. The TCRbeta library was prepared with unique molecular identifiers. TCRdb reprocessed the PCR reads via MiXCR and lists one record per CDR3 protein. The sample includes around 300,000 distinct CDR3 sequences, 7.5% to 9% seen only once; the top ten take 9.1%. General study results and limits: Surviving recipient T cells and thymic progenitors underlay high day-60 TCRbeta diversity in some patients. Several hundred expanded graft clones reportedly were the source of alpha-beta T cells about two months after transplant. Newly produced T cells mostly provided counts and TCRbeta diversity after one year, as hyperexpanded clones declined.

The sample in question was peripheral blood, obtained 360 days after TCRalphabeta/CD19-depleted stem cell transplant. This sequence was found in a female patient aged 2 to 10 who had a stem cell transplant for Fanconi anemia, so the T cells may come from the graft donor. The V and J genes are TRBV28 and TRBJ2-1; D not resolved. Written as DNA, the CDR3 is TGTGCCAGCACTCTCCAACCTGGGTCCTACAATGAGCAGTTCTTC. Amino acids: CASTLQPGSYNEQFF.